The rows below give T cell receptor beta chains drawn from one sample of a study of control samples from healthy donors and cancer patients. Assay used: immunoSEQ multiplex PCR; TCRdb lists only in-frame clones, some missing. Counted here are roughly 130,000 clones, about 95% occurring once; the ten biggest clones make up about 4%. The sample comprised blood. Every receptor here comes from a man aged 25 to 40 in good health. Each CDR3 is given without its conserved first and last residue. The order of the fields is J gene, V gene, D gene, CDR3 protein. The D gene is left open where the match is weak.

j_call: TRBJ2-3
v_call: TRBV21-1
d_call: -
cdr3_aa: ASSLRSTDTQY

j_call: TRBJ2-2
v_call: TRBV7-2
d_call: -
cdr3_aa: ASITSLDRANTGELF

j_call: TRBJ2-5
v_call: TRBV7-2
d_call: -
cdr3_aa: ASSDGAPPAETQY

j_call: TRBJ1-4
v_call: TRBV7-8
d_call: TRBD1
cdr3_aa: ASSARGSNEKLF

j_call: TRBJ1-3
v_call: TRBV11-2
d_call: -
cdr3_aa: ASSPGITVQSGNTIY

j_call: TRBJ2-5
v_call: TRBV15
d_call: -
cdr3_aa: ATSRGLAVQETQY

j_call: TRBJ1-1
v_call: TRBV30
d_call: -
cdr3_aa: AWSVALNTEAF

j_call: TRBJ2-7
v_call: TRBV6-2/TRBV6-3
d_call: -
cdr3_aa: ASSDSENSYEQY

j_call: TRBJ1-5
v_call: TRBV28
d_call: -
cdr3_aa: ASSSLNQPQH

j_call: TRBJ1-5
v_call: TRBV5-6
d_call: -
cdr3_aa: ASSFRRLNSNQPQH

j_call: TRBJ1-5
v_call: TRBV2
d_call: TRBD1
cdr3_aa: ASSDPGTGDQPQH

j_call: TRBJ1-1
v_call: TRBV5-1
d_call: -
cdr3_aa: ASSLASGGGRILNTEAF

j_call: TRBJ2-1
v_call: TRBV19
d_call: TRBD1
cdr3_aa: ASSLGTGWNEQF

j_call: TRBJ1-2
v_call: TRBV11-2
d_call: TRBD1
cdr3_aa: ASSLGTGPLYGYT

j_call: TRBJ2-7
v_call: TRBV14
d_call: -
cdr3_aa: ASSQGLTAYEQY

j_call: TRBJ2-7
v_call: TRBV11-2
d_call: TRBD2
cdr3_aa: ASSFLGGASSNEQY

j_call: TRBJ2-5
v_call: TRBV20-1
d_call: -
cdr3_aa: SAGQETQY

j_call: TRBJ2-4
v_call: TRBV6-9
d_call: TRBD1
cdr3_aa: ASSPFRDRDRGLFVAKNIQY

j_call: TRBJ2-1
v_call: TRBV4-1
d_call: -
cdr3_aa: ASTQLGGPSYNEQF

j_call: TRBJ2-1
v_call: TRBV27
d_call: TRBD1
cdr3_aa: ASSRLTTGMYNEQF

j_call: TRBJ2-4
v_call: TRBV14
d_call: -
cdr3_aa: ASSRLGRGKNIQY

j_call: TRBJ2-3
v_call: TRBV10-3
d_call: -
cdr3_aa: AIRRLTGTSTDTQY

j_call: TRBJ1-6
v_call: TRBV6-4
d_call: -
cdr3_aa: ASSDSADNSPLH

j_call: TRBJ1-2
v_call: TRBV6-2/TRBV6-3
d_call: -
cdr3_aa: ASSSGQPGYT

j_call: TRBJ2-7
v_call: TRBV25-1
d_call: TRBD1
cdr3_aa: ASRRDSSYEQY

j_call: TRBJ2-7
v_call: TRBV15
d_call: TRBD1
cdr3_aa: ATSRANRGTYEQY

j_call: TRBJ1-2
v_call: TRBV2
d_call: TRBD1
cdr3_aa: ASRTGTATIYGYT

j_call: TRBJ1-1
v_call: TRBV21-1
d_call: -
cdr3_aa: ASCRVAEAF

j_call: TRBJ1-1
v_call: TRBV18
d_call: TRBD1
cdr3_aa: ASSPPAGQGYTEAF

j_call: TRBJ1-2
v_call: TRBV5-4
d_call: -
cdr3_aa: ASSYTQGSYGYT

j_call: TRBJ2-1
v_call: TRBV30
d_call: -
cdr3_aa: AWSVVRGNEQF

j_call: TRBJ1-1
v_call: TRBV6-4
d_call: -
cdr3_aa: ASSPGGENTEAF